Listed below are T cell receptor beta chains from one sample, sequenced in a study of shared clonotypes between healthy human individuals. Data came from immunoSEQ multiplex PCR; TCRdb stores just in-frame clones and leaves some out. The sample carries approximately 650,000 clones, less than 97% recorded once. The sample comprised naive CD8+ T cells sorted from blood. The receptors here all came from a woman aged 25-40 years in good health. Both conserved end residues are part of each CDR3. D genes are given only for firm matches.

CDR3nt,CDR3aa,j_gene,d_gene,v_gene
TGTGCCAGCAGCTTATCTCCGCAGGGGACCGGGGAGCTGTTTTTT,CASSLSPQGTGELFF,TRBJ2-2,.,TRBV7-7
TGTGCCAGCAGCCCGACAGGGTCAGAGACCCAGTACTTC,CASSPTGSETQYF,TRBJ2-5,TRBD1,TRBV7-9
TGTGCCAGCAGCCCCGGGTACGGCGATGAGCAGTTCTTC,CASSPGYGDEQFF,TRBJ2-1,.,TRBV7-8
TGTGCCAGCAGTTACGGAGGCGGGGGGCATCAGCCCCAGCATTTT,CASSYGGGGHQPQHF,TRBJ1-5,.,TRBV27
TGTGCCAGCAGGGTGAGGACTAGCGGGGGCAACGAGCAGTACTTC,CASRVRTSGGNEQYF,TRBJ2-7,TRBD2,TRBV6-1
TGTGCCAGCAGTTCGGGACTCGATAATGAGCAGTTCTTC,CASSSGLDNEQFF,TRBJ2-1,.,TRBV27
TGCAGCGTTGATCTAACGGGACAGAACTACGAGCAGTACTTC,CSVDLTGQNYEQYF,TRBJ2-7,TRBD1,TRBV29-1
TGTGCCTGGAGTGTGGGACAGGGGGCGTTGGAGACCCAGTACTTC,CAWSVGQGALETQYF,TRBJ2-5,TRBD1,TRBV30
TGTGCCAGCAGTCTCCGACTAGCGGACAATGAGCAGTTCTTC,CASSLRLADNEQFF,TRBJ2-1,TRBD2,TRBV5-6
TGTGCCAGCAGTGGTGGGACAGGGCTCACCCCTTACAATCAGCCCCAGCATTTT,CASSGGTGLTPYNQPQHF,TRBJ1-5,TRBD1,TRBV27
TGTGCCAGCAGCCCGGGCCATGGGTACGAGCAGTACTTC,CASSPGHGYEQYF,TRBJ2-7,.,TRBV7-2
TGTGCCAGCAGCTCAGTGAAGGGACAAGTCTCTGGAAACACCATATATTTT,CASSSVKGQVSGNTIYF,TRBJ1-3,.,TRBV7-9
TGTGCCAGCAGTGGTCTCGGCCAGGCCGGTGAGACCCAGTACTTC,CASSGLGQAGETQYF,TRBJ2-5,.,TRBV6-1
TGTGCCAGCAGTTCGAACACCCGCAGGGGGCCGCGTGAGACCCAGTACTTC,CASSSNTRRGPRETQYF,TRBJ2-5,TRBD1,TRBV27
TGTGCCAGTATCTCCCCAGGGGGACACACTGAAGCTTTCTTT,CASISPGGHTEAFF,TRBJ1-1,TRBD1,TRBV19
TGTGCCAGCAGTTTAGCCGGGAGTCTCGGTCAGCCCCAGCATTTT,CASSLAGSLGQPQHF,TRBJ1-5,.,TRBV28
TGTGCCAGCAGCCCCAGTTCCTACAATGAGCAGTTCTTC,CASSPSSYNEQFF,TRBJ2-1,.,TRBV7-9
TGTGCCAGTAGTGCCCGGCCGGGACTAGCGGCCAATGAGCAGTTCTTC,CASSARPGLAANEQFF,TRBJ2-1,TRBD2,TRBV19
TGTGCCAGCAGCTTAGTTAGGCAGGGGAAACTGTTTTTT,CASSLVRQGKLFF,TRBJ1-4,.,TRBV7-6
TGCGCCAGCAGTGAAAGGGCAGGGAGGACTGAAGCTTTCTTT,CASSERAGRTEAFF,TRBJ1-1,.,TRBV10-2
TGTGCCAGCAGCCCAGGGGGCGTCTACGAGCAGTACTTC,CASSPGGVYEQYF,TRBJ2-7,TRBD1,TRBV7-9
TGTGCCAGCAGCTTGGGAGACTCTGGAAACACCATATATTTT,CASSLGDSGNTIYF,TRBJ1-3,.,TRBV5-6